A selection of T cell receptor beta chains follows, all from one sample in a study of somatic mutations in cytotoxic T cells in rheumatoid arthritis. Clones were read by immunoSEQ multiplex PCR, and TCRdb kept only the in-frame ones, dropping some. In the table there are some 21,000 clones, approximately 81% of which are singletons. The material sequenced was CD8+ T cells sorted from blood. The receptors stem from an adult with rheumatoid arthritis. CDR3s include the opening cysteine and the closing phenylalanine or tryptophan. A D gene is named only where the DNA matches it firmly. Size values are once, few and many counts, or a class for expanded clones, and some rows have none.

TRBV5-4	.	TRBJ1-2	.	TGTGCCAGCCGACTCCCACAGAGGGGCTACACCTTC	CASRLPQRGYTF
TRBV16	.	TRBJ1-4	few	TGTGCCTGCAGAGGCTCCTCGAATGAAAAACTGTTTTTT	CACRGSSNEKLFF
TRBV13	.	TRBJ2-5	.	TGTGCCAGCAGCCCCGACAGGCAAGAGACCCAGTACTTC	CASSPDRQETQYF
TRBV7-9	TRBD1	TRBJ1-1	.	TGTGCCAGCAGCTTAAGGACAGGCGAGAACACTGAAGCTTTCTTT	CASSLRTGENTEAFF
TRBV28	TRBD1	TRBJ1-2	.	TGTGCCAGCAGTACCCGACAGGGTCTGTTGGCTAACTATGGCTACACCTTC	CASSTRQGLLANYGYTF
TRBV14	.	TRBJ1-1	.	TGTGCCAGCAGCCCAATAATGAACACTGAAGCTTTCTTT	CASSPIMNTEAFF
TRBV27	.	TRBJ2-1	.	TGTGCCAGCAGTTTGTTTAGGGGAGGCATCAATGAGCAGTTCTTC	CASSLFRGGINEQFF
TRBV7-2	.	TRBJ2-5	.	TGTGCCAGCAGCTTAACCGGGCTACAAGAGACCCAGTACTTC	CASSLTGLQETQYF
TRBV5-6	.	TRBJ1-2	.	TGTGCCAGCAGCACTGATGGGTGGGGGGACTATGGCTACACCTTC	CASSTDGWGDYGYTF
TRBV4-3	.	TRBJ2-1	.	TGCGCCAGCAGCCAAGGACTTCTCTGGACAGAGCCCTACAATGAGCAGTTCTTC	CASSQGLLWTEPYNEQFF
TRBV12-5	.	TRBJ1-2	once	TGTGCTAGTGGTTTGGTCCCCGACCGAAACTATGGCTACACCTTC	CASGLVPDRNYGYTF
TRBV19	.	TRBJ1-2	.	TGTGCCAGTAGTCCCGGGACGGGCTATGGCTACACCTTC	CASSPGTGYGYTF
TRBV6-1	.	TRBJ1-1	.	TGTGCCAGCAGTGAATTAGTCCGGCCTGAAGCTTTCTTT	CASSELVRPEAFF
TRBV9	.	TRBJ2-7	medium-sized	TGTGCCAGCAGTTATTTTCCGGAGGGTGGCTACGAGCAGTACTTC	CASSYFPEGGYEQYF
TRBV6-5	.	TRBJ1-1	few	TGTGCCAGCAGTTGGTCGGGGATGAACACTGAAGCTTTCTTT	CASSWSGMNTEAFF
TRBV11-2	.	TRBJ2-7	.	TGTGCCAGCAGCTTAGGGCAGCCCTACGAGCAGTACTTC	CASSLGQPYEQYF
TRBV18	.	TRBJ1-1	.	TGTGCCAGCTCACCGACGGACATGATCACTGAAGCTTTCTTT	CASSPTDMITEAFF
TRBV13	.	TRBJ2-7	.	TGTGCCAGCTCCCCTTTCGGGACTCGCTCCTACGAGCAGTACTTC	CASSPFGTRSYEQYF
TRBV5-1	.	TRBJ2-5	.	TGCGCCAGCAGCTTGTACGTGGTACAAGAGACCCAGTACTTC	CASSLYVVQETQYF
TRBV6-6	.	TRBJ2-1	.	TGTGCCAGCAGTTACCGAGACAAGCACAATGAGCAGTTCTTC	CASSYRDKHNEQFF
TRBV6-1	TRBD1	TRBJ2-7	.	TGTGCCAGCAGTGCCCGGACAGGGGAGGACTACGAGCAGTACTTC	CASSARTGEDYEQYF
TRBV19	TRBD1	TRBJ2-7	.	TGTGCCAGTGGACAGGGTAGTGTTTACGAGCAGTACTTC	CASGQGSVYEQYF